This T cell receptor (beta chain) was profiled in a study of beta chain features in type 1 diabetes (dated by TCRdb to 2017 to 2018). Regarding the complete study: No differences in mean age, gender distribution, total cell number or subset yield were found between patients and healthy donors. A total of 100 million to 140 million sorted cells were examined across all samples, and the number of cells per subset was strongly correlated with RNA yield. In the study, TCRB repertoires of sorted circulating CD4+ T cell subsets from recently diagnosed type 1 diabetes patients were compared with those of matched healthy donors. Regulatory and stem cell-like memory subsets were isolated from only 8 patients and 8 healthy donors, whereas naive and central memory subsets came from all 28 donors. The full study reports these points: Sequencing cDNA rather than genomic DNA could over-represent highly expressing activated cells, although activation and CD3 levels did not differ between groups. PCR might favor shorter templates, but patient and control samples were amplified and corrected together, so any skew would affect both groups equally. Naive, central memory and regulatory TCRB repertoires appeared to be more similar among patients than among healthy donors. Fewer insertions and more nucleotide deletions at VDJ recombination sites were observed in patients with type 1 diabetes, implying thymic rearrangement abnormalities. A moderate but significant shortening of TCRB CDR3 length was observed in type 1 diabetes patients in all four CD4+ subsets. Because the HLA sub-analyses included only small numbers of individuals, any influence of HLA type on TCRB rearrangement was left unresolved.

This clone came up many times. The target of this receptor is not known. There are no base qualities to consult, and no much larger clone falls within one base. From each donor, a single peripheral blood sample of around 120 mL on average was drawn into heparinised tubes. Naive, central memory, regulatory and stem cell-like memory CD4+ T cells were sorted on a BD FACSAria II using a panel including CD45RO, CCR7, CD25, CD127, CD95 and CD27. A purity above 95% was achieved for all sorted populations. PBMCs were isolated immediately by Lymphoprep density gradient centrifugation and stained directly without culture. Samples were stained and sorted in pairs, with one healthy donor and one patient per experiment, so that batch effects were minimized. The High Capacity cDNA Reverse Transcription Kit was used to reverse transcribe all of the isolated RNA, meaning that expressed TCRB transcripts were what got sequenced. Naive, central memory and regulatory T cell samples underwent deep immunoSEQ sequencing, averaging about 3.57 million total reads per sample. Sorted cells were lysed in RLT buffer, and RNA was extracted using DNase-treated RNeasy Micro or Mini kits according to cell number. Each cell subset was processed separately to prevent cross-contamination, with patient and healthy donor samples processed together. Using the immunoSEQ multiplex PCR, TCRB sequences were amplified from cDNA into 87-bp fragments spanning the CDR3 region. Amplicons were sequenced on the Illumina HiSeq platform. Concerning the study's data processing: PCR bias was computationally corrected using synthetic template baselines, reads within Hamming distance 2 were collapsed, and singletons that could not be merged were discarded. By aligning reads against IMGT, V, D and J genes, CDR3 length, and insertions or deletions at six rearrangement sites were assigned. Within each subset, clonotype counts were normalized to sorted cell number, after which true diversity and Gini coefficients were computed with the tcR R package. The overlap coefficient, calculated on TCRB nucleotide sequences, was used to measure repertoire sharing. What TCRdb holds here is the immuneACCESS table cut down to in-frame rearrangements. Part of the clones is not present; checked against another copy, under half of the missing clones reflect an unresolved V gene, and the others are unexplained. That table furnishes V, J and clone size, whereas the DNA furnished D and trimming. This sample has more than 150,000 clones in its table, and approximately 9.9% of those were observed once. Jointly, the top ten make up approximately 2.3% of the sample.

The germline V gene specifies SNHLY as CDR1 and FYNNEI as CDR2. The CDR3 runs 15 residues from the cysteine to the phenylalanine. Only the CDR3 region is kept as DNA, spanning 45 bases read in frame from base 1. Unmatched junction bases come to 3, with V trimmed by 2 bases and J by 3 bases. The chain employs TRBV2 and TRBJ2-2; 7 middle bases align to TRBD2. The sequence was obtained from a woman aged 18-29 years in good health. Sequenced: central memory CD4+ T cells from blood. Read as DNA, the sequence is TGTGCCAGCAGTGAACTAGCGGTCTACACCGGGGAGCTGTTTTTT. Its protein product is CASSELAVYTGELFF.